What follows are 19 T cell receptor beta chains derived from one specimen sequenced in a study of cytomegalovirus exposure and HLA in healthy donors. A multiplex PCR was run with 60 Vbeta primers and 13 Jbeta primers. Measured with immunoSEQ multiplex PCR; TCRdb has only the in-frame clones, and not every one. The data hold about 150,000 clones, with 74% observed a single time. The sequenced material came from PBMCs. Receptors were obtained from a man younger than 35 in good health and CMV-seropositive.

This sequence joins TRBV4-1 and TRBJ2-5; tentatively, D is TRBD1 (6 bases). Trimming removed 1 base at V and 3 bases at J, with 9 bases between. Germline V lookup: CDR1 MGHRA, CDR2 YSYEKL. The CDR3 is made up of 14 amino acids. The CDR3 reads CASSQGPGEETQYF. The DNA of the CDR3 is TGCGCCAGCAGCCAAGGTCCAGGGGAAGAGACCCAGTACTTC.

CDR3 nucleotide sequence: TGTGCCAGCTCAGCTTCCGGGACAGGGGGTTTTTATAGCAATCAGCCCCAGCATTTT. This translates into CASSASGTGGFYSNQPQHF. The chain is built from TRBV18 and TRBJ1-5; TRBD1 matches 11 bases. J gave up 0 bases and V 5 bases, and 12 bases lay outside the gene matches. The CDR3 is made up of 19 amino acids. Germline V gene sequence: CDR1 KGHSH, CDR2 LQKENI.

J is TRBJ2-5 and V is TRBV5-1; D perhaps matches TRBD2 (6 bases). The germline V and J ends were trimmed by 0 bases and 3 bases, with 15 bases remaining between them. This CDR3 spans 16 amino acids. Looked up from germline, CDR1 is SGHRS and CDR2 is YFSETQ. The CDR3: CASSLGSGIFKETQYF. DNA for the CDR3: TGCGCCAGCAGCTTGGGTAGCGGAATATTTAAAGAGACCCAGTACTTC.

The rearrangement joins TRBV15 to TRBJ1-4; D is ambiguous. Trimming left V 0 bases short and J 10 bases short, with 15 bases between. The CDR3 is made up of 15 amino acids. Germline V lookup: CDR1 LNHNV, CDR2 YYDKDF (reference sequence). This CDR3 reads CATSRDIVTSGKLFF. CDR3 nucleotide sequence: TGTGCCACCAGCAGAGATATCGTGACCTCGGGAAAACTGTTTTTT.

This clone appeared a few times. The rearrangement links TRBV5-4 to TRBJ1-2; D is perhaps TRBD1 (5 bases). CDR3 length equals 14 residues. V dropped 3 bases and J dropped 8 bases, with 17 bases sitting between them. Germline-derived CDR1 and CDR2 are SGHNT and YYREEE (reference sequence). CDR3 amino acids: CASSSRQLTGGYTF. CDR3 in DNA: TGTGCCAGCAGCTCTAGACAGCTTACGGGCGGCTACACCTTC.

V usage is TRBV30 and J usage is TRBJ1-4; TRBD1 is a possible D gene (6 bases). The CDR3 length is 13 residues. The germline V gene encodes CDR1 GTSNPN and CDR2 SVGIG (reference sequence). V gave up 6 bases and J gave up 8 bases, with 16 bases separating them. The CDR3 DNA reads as TGTGCCTGCCGGGCAGGGACACGGGAAAAACTGTTTTTT. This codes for CACRAGTREKLFF.

The CDR3 DNA reads as TGTGCCAGCAGTACAGGGGTCTACAATGAGCAGTTCTTC. Translated, it gives CASSTGVYNEQFF. The chain has TRBV2 and TRBJ2-1, with 7 bases aligning to TRBD1. J gave up 3 bases and V 5 bases, and 1 base lay outside the gene matches. Germline-derived CDR1 and CDR2 are SNHLY and FYNNEI. The CDR3 sequence is 13 residues long.

CDR3 in DNA: TGTGCCAGCAGTGCCAGTGGAGCTCAGCCCCAGCATTTT. Its translation: CASSASGAQPQHF. This chain uses TRBV6-6 with TRBJ1-5; the D is unclear. Trimming removed 5 bases from V and 6 bases from J, with 11 bases in between. CDR3 size: 13 residues. Germline V gives CDR1 MNHNY, CDR2 SVGAGI (reference sequence).

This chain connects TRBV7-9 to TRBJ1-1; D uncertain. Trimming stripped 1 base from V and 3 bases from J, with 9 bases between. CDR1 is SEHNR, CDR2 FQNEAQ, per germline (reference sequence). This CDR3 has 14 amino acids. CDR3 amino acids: CASSLGSAYTEAFF. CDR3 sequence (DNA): TGTGCCAGCAGCTTAGGCAGCGCTTACACTGAAGCTTTCTTT.

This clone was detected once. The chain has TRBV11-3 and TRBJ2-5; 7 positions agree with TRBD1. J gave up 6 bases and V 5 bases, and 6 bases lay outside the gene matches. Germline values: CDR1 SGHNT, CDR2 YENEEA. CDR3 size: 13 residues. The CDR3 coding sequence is TGTGCCAGCAGCAAGACAGGGCGGCAGACCCAGTACTTC. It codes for CASSKTGRQTQYF. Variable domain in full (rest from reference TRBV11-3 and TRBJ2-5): EAGVVQSPRYKIIEKKQPVAFWCNPISGHNTLYWYLQNLGQGPELLIRYENEEAVDDSQLPKDRFSAERLKGVDSTLKIQPAELGDSAVYLCASSKTGRQTQYFGPGTRLLVL.

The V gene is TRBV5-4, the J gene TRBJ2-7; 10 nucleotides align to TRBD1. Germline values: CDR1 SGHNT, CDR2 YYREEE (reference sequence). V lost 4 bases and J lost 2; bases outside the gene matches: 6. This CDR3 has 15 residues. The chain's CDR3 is CASSTLDRGAYEQYF. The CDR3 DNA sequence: TGTGCCAGCAGCACCTTGGACAGGGGGGCCTACGAGCAGTACTTC.

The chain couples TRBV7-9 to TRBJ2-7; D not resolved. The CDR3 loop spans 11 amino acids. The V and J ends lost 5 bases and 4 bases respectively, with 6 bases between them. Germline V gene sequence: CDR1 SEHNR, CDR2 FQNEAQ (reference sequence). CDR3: CASSLYYEQYF. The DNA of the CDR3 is TGTGCCAGCAGCCTTTATTACGAGCAGTACTTC.

CDR3 sequence reads: CASSYRTHAGNTIYF. In nucleotides, the CDR3 is TGTGCCAGCAGTTACCGGACACATGCTGGAAACACCATATATTTT. The chain carries TRBV6-6 and TRBJ1-3; tentative D call: TRBD1 (5 bases). This CDR3 comprises 15 residues. Looked up from germline, CDR1 is MNHNY and CDR2 is SVGAGI (reference sequence). The ends were cut back, 2 bases at V and 2 bases at J, with 10 bases in the middle.

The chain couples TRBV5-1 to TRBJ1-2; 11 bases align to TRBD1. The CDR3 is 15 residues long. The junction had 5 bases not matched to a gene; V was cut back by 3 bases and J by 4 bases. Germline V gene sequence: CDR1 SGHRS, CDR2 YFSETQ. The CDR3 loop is CASSSGQGASYGYTF. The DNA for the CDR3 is TGCGCCAGCAGCTCAGGACAGGGGGCTAGCTATGGCTACACCTTC.

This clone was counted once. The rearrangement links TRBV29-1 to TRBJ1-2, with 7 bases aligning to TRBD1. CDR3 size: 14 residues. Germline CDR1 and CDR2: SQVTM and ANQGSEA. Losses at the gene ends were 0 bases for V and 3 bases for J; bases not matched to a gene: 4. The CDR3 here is CSVEEGTGDYGYTF. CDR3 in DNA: TGCAGCGTTGAAGAAGGAACAGGGGACTATGGCTACACCTTC.

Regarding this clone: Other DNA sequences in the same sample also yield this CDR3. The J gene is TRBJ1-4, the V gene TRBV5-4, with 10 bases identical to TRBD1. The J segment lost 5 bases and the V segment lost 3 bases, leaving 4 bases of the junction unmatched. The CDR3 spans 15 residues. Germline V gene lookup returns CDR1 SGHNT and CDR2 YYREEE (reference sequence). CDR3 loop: CASSSPGQGNEKLFF. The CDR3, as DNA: TGTGCCAGCAGCTCTCCGGGACAGGGGAATGAAAAACTGTTTTTT.

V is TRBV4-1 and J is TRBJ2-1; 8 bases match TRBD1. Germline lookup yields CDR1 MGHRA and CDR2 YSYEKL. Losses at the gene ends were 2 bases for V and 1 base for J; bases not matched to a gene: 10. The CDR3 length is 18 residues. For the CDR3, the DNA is TGCGCCAGCAGCCAAACAAGACAGGGGCAGGGATCCTACAATGAGCAGTTCTTC. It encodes CASSQTRQGQGSYNEQFF.

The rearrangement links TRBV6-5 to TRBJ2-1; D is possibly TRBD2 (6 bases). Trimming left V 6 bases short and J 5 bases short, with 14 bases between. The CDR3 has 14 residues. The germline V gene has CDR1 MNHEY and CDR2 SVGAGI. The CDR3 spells CASSRGSQNNEQFF. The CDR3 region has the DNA TGTGCCAGCAGCCGGGGGTCCCAGAACAATGAGCAGTTCTTC.

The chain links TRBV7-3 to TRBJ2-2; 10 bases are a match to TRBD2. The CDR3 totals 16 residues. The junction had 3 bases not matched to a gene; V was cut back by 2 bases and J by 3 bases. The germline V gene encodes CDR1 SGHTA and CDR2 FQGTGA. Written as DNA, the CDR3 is TGTGCCAGCAGCTTAGGAGCGGGAGGGTACACCGGGGAGCTGTTTTTT. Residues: CASSLGAGGYTGELFF.